This TCR beta chain originates from a study of blood T cell repertoires in COVID-19. Overall study context: PBMCs, B-cell-depleted T cells, or T cells provided the cDNA or gDNA that made up the material.

Germline V lookup: CDR1 MNHEY, CDR2 SMNVEV (reference sequence). V lost 2 bases and J 7 bases, leaving 9 bases between the germline ends. The CDR3 contains 12 residues. Enrollees, about 18 to 89 years old, lived in 24 US areas. Method: immunoSEQ multiplex PCR; TCRdb's copy keeps in-frame clones and lacks some. The table lists approximately 200,000 clones, about 83% of them singletons, with over 7.5% in the top ten. This chain connects TRBV27 to TRBJ2-7, with TRBD1 as a possible D gene (5 bases). Sample: PBMCs or T cells enriched from blood (not recorded which). The sequence was obtained from a woman younger than 45 who had recovered from COVID-19. The CDR3 reads CASSLRAGEQYF. The CDR3 coding sequence is TGTGCCAGCAGTTTACGCGCAGGGGAGCAGTACTTC.